Listed here are 28 T cell receptor beta chains from one sample, sequenced in a study of tumor-infiltrating lymphocytes in primary liver carcinoma. Co-extraction of RNA and DNA was performed on about 20-33 mg of unsorted bulk tissue. Total RNA (roughly 540 ng) served as template for TCR beta cDNA synthesis primed by a constant-region primer. ARM-PCR was slightly modified, and three nested multiplex PCR rounds with it gave rise to the TCR beta libraries. A C-beta reverse primer and TRBV1-TRBV30 forward primers served in each of the first two PCR rounds, at ten to eleven cycles apiece. TCRdb passed the multiplex PCR reads through MiXCR, listing each CDR3 protein once. The sample carries about 37,000 distinct CDR3 sequences, 75% recorded once. The sequenced sample was tumor-adjacent normal liver tissue. The receptors come from a middle-aged man with primary liver carcinoma and hepatitis B virus infection.

V gene TRBV28 combines with J gene TRBJ2-1; 9 positions agree with TRBD2. The J call may not be correct, given that the DNA end is closer to TRBJ2-7. Germline V lookup: CDR1 MDHEN, CDR2 SYDVKM. The CDR3 is made up of 15 amino acids. In DNA form, the CDR3 reads TGTGCCAGCAGAAATAGCGGGAGTTCCTACAATGAGCAGTACTTC. It encodes CASRNSGSSYNEQYF.

This clonotype was seen at least ten times. This chain connects TRBV24-1 to TRBJ2-1, with no clear D. V lost 4 bases and J 10 bases, leaving 10 bases between the germline ends. The germline V gene has CDR1 KGHDR and CDR2 SFDVKD. This CDR3 contains 12 residues. The CDR3 sequence is CATSELQGEQFF. CDR3 nucleotides: TGTGCCACCAGTGAACTTCAAGGCGAGCAGTTCTTC.

For this clonotype: One end of the junction does not line up with germline, which may come from a read error. The chain joins TRBV7-9 to TRBJ2-7; D gene ambiguous. Germline lookup yields CDR1 SEHNR and CDR2 FQNEAQ (reference sequence). This CDR3 is 13 amino acids long. The CDR3 is CTSSSENSYEQYF. The DNA of the CDR3 is TGTACCAGCAGCTCTGAGAACTCCTACGAGCAGTATTTC.

In the case of this clonotype: The conserved phenylalanine or tryptophan normally closing the CDR3 is absent here, so this likely arose from a read error. No DNA is shown, since the ends of the CDR3 on it are uncertain; the CDR3 is the one TCRdb lists. The V and J genes are TRBV7-9 and TRBJ2-2; the table's D call TRBD2 went unverified against the DNA. Germline-derived CDR1 and CDR2 are SEHNR and FQNEAQ (reference sequence). The CDR3 length is 14 residues, termini included. The CDR3 region is CASSFSGNAGEPFI.

This chain connects TRBV11-2 to TRBJ2-3; the D gene is possibly TRBD1 (5 bases). Per the germline V gene, CDR1 is SGHAT and CDR2 is FQNNGV. CDR3 length: 15 residues. The chain's CDR3 is CGISLVNTGGDTQYF. In DNA, the CDR3 is TGTGGCATCAGCTTAGTTAACACAGGTGGAGATACGCAGTATTTT.

The chain uses TRBV6-2 or TRBV6-3 and TRBJ2-1, with 9 bases identical to TRBD2. V shed 2 bases, J shed 0 bases, and the junction held 5 bases outside the gene matches. CDR1 is MNHEY and CDR2 is SVGEGT in the germline V gene. The CDR3 has 17 residues. For the CDR3, the DNA is TGTGCCAGCAGTTACCCTAGCGGGGCGAGCTCCTACAATGAGCAGTTCTTC. It is translated as CASSYPSGASSYNEQFF.

This clonotype has a count of ten or more. The chain combines TRBV11-2 with TRBJ2-1; D is undetermined. From germline, CDR1 is SGHAT and CDR2 FQNNGV. The V end was cut by 1 base, the J end by 10 bases, with 8 bases between. This CDR3 spans 12 amino acids. The CDR3 protein is CASSLGYQEQFF. CDR3 coding DNA: TGTGCCAGCAGCTTAGGGTACCAGGAGCAGTTCTTC.

Points on this clonotype: A read error may account for a junction end that differs from germline. The rearrangement uses TRBV11-1 and TRBJ2-4; 9 positions match TRBD2. The V gene's germline CDR1 is SGHAT and CDR2 FQDESV (reference sequence). This CDR3 is 17 amino acids long. The CDR3 coding sequence is TGTGCCAGCAGCTTTCCCGGGACTAGCATGACCAAAAACACTCAGTACTTC. It yields the protein CASSFPGTSMTKNTQYF.

In its sample, this clonotype was seen once. Compared with germline, one end of the junction differs, possibly owing to a read error. The chain carries TRBV28 and TRBJ1-1, with a possible D match to TRBD1 (5 bases). The CDR3 runs 13 residues. Germline CDR1 and CDR2: MDHEN and SYDVKM. The CDR3 protein is CAGSSQDGTEVFF. The CDR3 bases are TGTGCCGGCAGTTCGCAAGACGGGACTGAAGTTTTCTTT. The variable domain in full, completed from reference TRBV28 and TRBJ1-1, reads DVKVTQSSRYLVKRTGEKVFLECVQDMDHENMFWYRQDPGLGLRLIYFSYDVKMKEKGDIPEGYSVSREKKERFSLILESASTNQTSMYLCAGSSQDGTEVFFGQGTRLTVV.

As for this clonotype: A junction boundary mismatches the germline segment, possibly from a read error. The rearrangement links TRBV6-2 or TRBV6-3 to TRBJ1-4, with no clear D. The CDR3 is 14 amino acids. Germline CDR1 and CDR2: MNHEY and SVGEGT. The CDR3 coding sequence is TGTGCCAGCCTAAAGGGAAGATATAAGAAAAAACTATTTTTT. Amino acids: CASLKGRYKKKLFF.

This clonotype was seen more than once but under ten times. Just one base apart from a much larger clone, this may be a read error. The rearrangement uses TRBV28 and TRBJ1-6, with D perhaps TRBD1 (6 bases). Germline V gives CDR1 MDHEN, CDR2 SYDVKM. The CDR3 contains 14 residues. The CDR3 DNA reads TGTGTCAGCAGTTTTGGGGGGCTAGATTCACCCCTCCACTTT. Residues: CVSSFGGLDSPLHF.

J is TRBJ2-1 and V is TRBV29-1; D is undetermined. This CDR3 contains 14 residues. Germline-derived CDR1 and CDR2 are SQVTM and ANQGSEA. The V end lost 7 bases, the J end lost 10 bases, and 23 bases lay between the germline ends. The CDR3 spells CSASDGGRVGEQFF. CDR3 coding DNA: TGCAGCGCCTCGGATGGCGGTCGGGTAGGAGAGCAGTTCTTC.

This sequence joins TRBV29-1 and TRBJ2-7; either TRBD1 or TRBD2 may fit D (5 bases each). Trimming removed 4 bases at V and 9 bases at J, with 22 bases between. Germline values: CDR1 SQVTM, CDR2 ANQGSEA. This CDR3 contains 14 residues. CDR3 loop: CSVAPRGPTYRQYF. Written as DNA, the CDR3 is TGCAGCGTTGCCCCCCGGGGCCCCACCTACAGGCAGTACTTC.

On this clonotype: Compared with germline, one end of the junction differs, possibly owing to a read error. The V call is TRBV5-1, the J call TRBJ2-7, with D tentatively TRBD1 (5 bases). Looked up from germline, CDR1 is SGHRS and CDR2 is YFSETQ. The CDR3 extends over 13 amino acids. The CDR3 reads CANSIGRVDEQYF. The CDR3 coding sequence is TGCGCCAACAGCATCGGCAGGGTAGACGAGCAGTACTTC.

The rearrangement joins TRBV29-1 to TRBJ2-5; D may be TRBD2 (6 bases). The CDR3 extends over 11 amino acids. Germline lookup yields CDR1 SQVTM and CDR2 ANQGSEA. The V and J ends lost 5 bases and 8 bases respectively, with 12 bases between them. This chain's CDR3 is CSVKPGDTQYF. The CDR3 DNA reads TGCAGCGTTAAGCCGGGGGATACCCAGTACTTC.

Comments on this clonotype: A junction end diverges from the germline sequence, so it may reflect a read error. The J gene is TRBJ1-1, the V gene TRBV15; a weak D match, TRBD1 (5 bases). CDR3 length: 14 amino acids. CDR1 is LNHNV, CDR2 YYDKDF, per germline (reference sequence). The DNA for the CDR3 is TGTGCCACGAGCAGAGATCATGCGGGGACTGGAGCTTTCTTT. The encoded protein is CATSRDHAGTGAFF. The full variable domain, with the rest looked up from reference TRBV15 and TRBJ1-1, is DAMVIQNPRYQVTQFGKPVTLSCSQTLNHNVMYWYQQKSSQAPKLLFHYYDKDFNNEADTPDNFQSRRPNTSFCFLDIRSPGLGDTAMYLCATSRDHAGTGAFFGQGTRLTVV.

This clonotype is medium-sized in the sample. The J gene is TRBJ1-1, the V gene TRBV6-5; a possible D gene is TRBD1 (6 bases). Per germline, CDR1 MNHEY and CDR2 SVGAGI. The CDR3 runs 14 residues. V lost 0 bases and J 5 bases, leaving 10 bases between the germline ends. The CDR3 DNA sequence: TGTGCCAGCAGTTACTCAGCAGGGGTAACTGAAGCTTTCTTT. Protein sequence: CASSYSAGVTEAFF.

V gene TRBV29-1 combines with J gene TRBJ2-1, with 13 bases lining up with TRBD2. The CDR3 is 15 residues long. CDR1 and CDR2 from the germline V gene are SQVTM and ANQGSEA. V was clipped by 0 bases and J by 13 bases; unmatched bases: 9. This chain's CDR3 is CSVEDTSGRDYGQFF. In nucleotides, the CDR3 is TGCAGCGTTGAAGACACTAGCGGGAGGGATTATGGACAGTTCTTC.

With regard to this clonotype: One end of the junction does not line up with germline, which may come from a read error. This chain links TRBV4-2 with TRBJ2-7; no firm D call. Germline V CDR1 and CDR2: LGHNA, YNFKEQ. This CDR3 spans 15 amino acids. The DNA of the CDR3 is TGTGCCAGCAGCCAAGATCTAGTGTTCCCCTATGAGCAGTACTTC. Amino acids: CASSQDLVFPYEQYF.

This clonotype was found a few times. One end of the junction fails to match germline, which may point to a read error. The chain links TRBV4-2 to TRBJ2-3, with TRBD2 matching over 9 bases. The CDR3 length is 17 residues. Germline V gene sequence: CDR1 LGHNA, CDR2 YNFKEQ. CDR3 region: CASNQAGGTSGCDTQYF. The CDR3, as DNA: TGTGCCAGCAACCAAGCCGGAGGAACTAGCGGGTGTGATACGCAGTATTTT.

A note on this clonotype: A much larger clonotype is one base distant, so this may be a read error. The chain has TRBV5-1 and TRBJ2-1, with a tentative D call TRBD1 (5 bases). Germline CDR1 and CDR2: SGHRS and YFSETQ. The CDR3 covers 16 residues. The CDR3 DNA follows: TGCGCCAGCAGCTTGACAGGCGTGAGTAGATACAATGAGCGGTTCTTC. This sequence encodes CASSLTGVSRYNERFF. The full variable domain, its missing parts supplied by reference TRBV5-1 and TRBJ2-1, is KAGVTQTPRYLIKTRGQQVTLSCSPISGHRSVSWYQQTPGQGLQFLFEYFSETQRNKGNFPGRFSGRQFSNSRSEMNVSTLELGDSALYLCASSLTGVSRYNERFFGPGTRLTVL.

With respect to this clonotype: A read error is likely, as this CDR3 ends without the conserved phenylalanine or tryptophan. No DNA is shown, since the ends of the CDR3 on it are uncertain; the CDR3 is the one TCRdb lists. V usage is TRBV11-2 and J usage is TRBJ2-7. The CDR3 numbers 14 amino acids, ends counted. Looked up from germline, CDR1 is SGHAT and CDR2 is FQNNGV. The CDR3 spells CASSSNRNPYELYL.

Remarks on this clonotype: The CDR3 end shows no conserved phenylalanine or tryptophan, and so a read error is likely. The chain has TRBV11-2 and TRBJ2-1; possible D gene TRBD1, 6 bases. CDR3 length: 15 residues. Germline values: CDR1 SGHAT, CDR2 FQNNGV. The CDR3 loop is CASSTPEQGFNEQFL. The CDR3 nucleotides read TGTGCCAGCAGCACTCCGGAACAGGGTTTCAATGAACAGTTCCTC.

In regard to this clonotype: Compared with germline, one end of the junction differs, possibly owing to a read error. This sequence joins TRBV28 and TRBJ2-7; D unresolved. The length of the CDR3 is 14 residues. Germline V CDR1 and CDR2: MDHEN, SYDVKM. The CDR3 reads CAVLRARVSYEQYF. The CDR3 DNA reads as TGTGCCGTCCTACGAGCGAGAGTGTCCTACGAGCAGTATTTC.

This clonotype came up many times. V gene TRBV19 combines with J gene TRBJ2-1, with 13 bases fitting TRBD2. This CDR3 spans 13 amino acids. Germline values: CDR1 LNHDA, CDR2 SQIVND (reference sequence). Germline trimming cut 8 bases from V and 9 bases from J; bases unmatched to any gene: 4. The CDR3 nucleotides are TGTGCCAGTGGACTAGCGGGAGTGGGTGAGCAGTTCTTC. Protein product: CASGLAGVGEQFF.

Details on this clonotype: A much larger clone differs from this one at a single base, so this may be a read error. The chain is built from TRBV11-1 and TRBJ2-1; 11 nucleotides line up with TRBD2. CDR3 length: 20 amino acids. V was pared by 5 bases and J by 11 bases, with 26 bases of the junction left unmatched. Germline CDR1 and CDR2: SGHAT and FQDESV (reference sequence). Here the CDR3 DNA reads TGTGCCAGCAGCATAGGAGAGACTAGCGGGGCCTCACTGTTCGGCGATAAGCAGTTCTTC. Amino acids: CASSIGETSGASLFGDKQFF.

Comments on this clonotype: Germline and junction disagree at one end, which may indicate a read error. The V gene is TRBV4-1, the J gene TRBJ1-6; D remains ambiguous. Germline CDR1 MGHRA, CDR2 YSYEKL. CDR3 length: 16 residues. CDR3 sequence (DNA): TGCGCCAGCAGCCGAGAACAGAGCTCCTATAAATCACCCCTCCACTTT. Translating it yields CASSREQSSYKSPLHF.

Concerning this clonotype itself: This is likely a read error, given that the CDR3 carries no conserved phenylalanine or tryptophan at its end. The CDR3 DNA reads TGCGCCAGCAGCCAAGGGGGGAACATTGTAGCTTTCTAT. Its protein product is CASSQGGNIVAFY. The chain employs TRBV4-3 and TRBJ1-1; tentatively, D is TRBD1 (5 bases). Trimming took 1 base from V and 10 from J, leaving 13 bases between them. The CDR3 is 13 residues long. Germline V gene lookup returns CDR1 LGHNA and CDR2 YSLEER.